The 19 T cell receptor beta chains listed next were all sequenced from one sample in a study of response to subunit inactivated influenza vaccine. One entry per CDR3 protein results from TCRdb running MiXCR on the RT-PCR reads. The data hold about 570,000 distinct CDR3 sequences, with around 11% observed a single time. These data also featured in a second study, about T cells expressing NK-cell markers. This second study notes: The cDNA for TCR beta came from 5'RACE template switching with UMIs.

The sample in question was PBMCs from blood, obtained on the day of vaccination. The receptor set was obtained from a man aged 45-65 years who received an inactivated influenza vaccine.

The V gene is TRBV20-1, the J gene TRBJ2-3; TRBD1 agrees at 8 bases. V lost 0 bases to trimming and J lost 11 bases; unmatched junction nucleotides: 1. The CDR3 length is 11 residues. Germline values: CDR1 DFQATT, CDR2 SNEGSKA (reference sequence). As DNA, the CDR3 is TGCAGTGCTAGAGAGACAGGGGAGCAGTATTTT. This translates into CSARETGEQYF.

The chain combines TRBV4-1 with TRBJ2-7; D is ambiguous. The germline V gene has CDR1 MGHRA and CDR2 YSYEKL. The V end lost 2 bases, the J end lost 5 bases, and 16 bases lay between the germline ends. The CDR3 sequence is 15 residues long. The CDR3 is CASSQTWGFIDEQYF. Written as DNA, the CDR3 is TGCGCCAGCAGCCAAACGTGGGGATTCATCGACGAGCAGTACTTC.

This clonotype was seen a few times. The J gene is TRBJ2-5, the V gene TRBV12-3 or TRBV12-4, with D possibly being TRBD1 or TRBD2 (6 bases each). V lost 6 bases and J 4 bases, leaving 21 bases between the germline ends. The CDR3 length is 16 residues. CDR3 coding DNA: TGTGCCAGCAGCGCCTCCTACCTAGAGGGGGGAGAGACCCAGTACTTC. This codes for CASSASYLEGGETQYF.

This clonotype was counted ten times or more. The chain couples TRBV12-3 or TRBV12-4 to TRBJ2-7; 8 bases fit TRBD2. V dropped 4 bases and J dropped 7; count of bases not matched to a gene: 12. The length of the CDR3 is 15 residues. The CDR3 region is CASSSPGLGRVEQYF. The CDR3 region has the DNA TGTGCCAGCAGTTCCCCGGGACTAGGTCGTGTAGAGCAGTACTTC.

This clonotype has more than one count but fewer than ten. The CDR3 region has the DNA TGTGCCACCAGCAGAGAACTAGCTGCCGGGGAGCTGTTTTTT. Translating gives CATSRELAAGELFF. V is TRBV15 and J is TRBJ2-2, with D perhaps matching TRBD2 (6 bases). V lost 0 bases and J 6 bases, leaving 8 bases between the germline ends. This CDR3 has 14 amino acids. Looked up from germline, CDR1 is LNHNV and CDR2 is YYDKDF (reference sequence).

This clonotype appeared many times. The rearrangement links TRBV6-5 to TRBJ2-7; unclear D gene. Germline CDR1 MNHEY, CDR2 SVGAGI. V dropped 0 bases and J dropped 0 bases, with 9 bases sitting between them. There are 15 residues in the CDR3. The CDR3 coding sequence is TGTGCCAGCAGTTACTCTGAACCGATCTCCTACGAGCAGTACTTC. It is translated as CASSYSEPISYEQYF.

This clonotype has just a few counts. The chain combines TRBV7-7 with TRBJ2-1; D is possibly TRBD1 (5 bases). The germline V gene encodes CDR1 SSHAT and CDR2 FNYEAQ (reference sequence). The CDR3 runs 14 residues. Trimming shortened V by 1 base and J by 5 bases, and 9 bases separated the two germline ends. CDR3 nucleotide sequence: TGTGCCAGCAGCTTAGGGACATCAAACAATGAGCAGTTCTTC. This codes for CASSLGTSNNEQFF.

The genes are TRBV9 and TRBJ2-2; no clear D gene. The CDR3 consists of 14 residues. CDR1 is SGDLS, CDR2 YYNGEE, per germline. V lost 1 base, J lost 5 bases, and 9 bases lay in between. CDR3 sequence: CASSVFAGTGELFF. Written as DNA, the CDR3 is TGTGCCAGCAGCGTATTCGCCGGAACCGGGGAGCTGTTTTTT.

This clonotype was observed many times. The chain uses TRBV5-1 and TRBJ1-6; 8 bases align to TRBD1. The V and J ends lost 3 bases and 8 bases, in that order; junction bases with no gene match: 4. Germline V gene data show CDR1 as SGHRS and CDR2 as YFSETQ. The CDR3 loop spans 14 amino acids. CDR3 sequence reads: CASSSQGVYSPLHF. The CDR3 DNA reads TGCGCCAGCAGCTCACAGGGGGTCTATTCACCCCTCCACTTT.

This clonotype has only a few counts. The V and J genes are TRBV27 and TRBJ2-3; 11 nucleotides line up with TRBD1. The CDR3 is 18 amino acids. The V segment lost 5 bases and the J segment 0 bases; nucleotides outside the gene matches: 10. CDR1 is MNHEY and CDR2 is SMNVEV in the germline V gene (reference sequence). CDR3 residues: CASSPGQGARLSTDTQYF. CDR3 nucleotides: TGTGCCAGCAGTCCCGGACAGGGGGCCCGCCTTAGCACAGATACGCAGTATTTT.

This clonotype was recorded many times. DNA of the CDR3: TGTGCCAGCAGCTACAGACAGGGACGAGGCAATCAGCCCCAGCATTTT. As protein: CASSYRQGRGNQPQHF. This chain links TRBV7-8 with TRBJ1-5; 7 bases are a match to TRBD1. Germline V lookup: CDR1 SGHVS, CDR2 FQNEAQ. J was trimmed by 2 bases and V by 4 bases; bases with no gene match: 8. The CDR3 extends over 16 amino acids.

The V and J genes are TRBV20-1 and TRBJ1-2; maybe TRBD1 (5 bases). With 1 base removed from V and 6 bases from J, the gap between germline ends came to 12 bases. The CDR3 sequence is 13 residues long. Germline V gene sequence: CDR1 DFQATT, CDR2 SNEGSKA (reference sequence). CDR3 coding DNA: TGCAGTGCTAGAGTATTCGTAGGGGATGGCTACACCTTC. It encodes CSARVFVGDGYTF.

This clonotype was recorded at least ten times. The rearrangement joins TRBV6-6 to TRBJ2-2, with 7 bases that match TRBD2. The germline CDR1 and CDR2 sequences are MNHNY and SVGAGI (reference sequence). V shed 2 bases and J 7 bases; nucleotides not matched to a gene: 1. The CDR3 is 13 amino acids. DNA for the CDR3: TGTGCCAGCAGTTACAGGGAGGGCGGGGAGCTGTTTTTT. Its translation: CASSYREGGELFF.

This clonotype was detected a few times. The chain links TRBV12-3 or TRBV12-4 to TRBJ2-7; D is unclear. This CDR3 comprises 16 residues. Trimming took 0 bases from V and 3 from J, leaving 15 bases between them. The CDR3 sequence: CASSLAATEIGYEQYF. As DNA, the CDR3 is TGTGCCAGCAGTTTAGCGGCTACAGAGATTGGCTACGAGCAGTACTTC.

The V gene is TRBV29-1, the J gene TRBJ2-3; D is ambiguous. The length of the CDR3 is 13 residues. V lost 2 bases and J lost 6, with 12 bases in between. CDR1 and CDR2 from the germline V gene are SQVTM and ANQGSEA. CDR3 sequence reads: CSVERVPADTQYF. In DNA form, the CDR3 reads TGCAGCGTTGAAAGGGTCCCCGCTGATACGCAGTATTTT.

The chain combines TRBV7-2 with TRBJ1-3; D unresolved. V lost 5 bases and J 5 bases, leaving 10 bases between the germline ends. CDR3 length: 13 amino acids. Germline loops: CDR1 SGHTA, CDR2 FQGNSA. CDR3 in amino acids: CASSRMTRNTIYF. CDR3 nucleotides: TGTGCCAGCAGCCGAATGACTAGAAACACCATATATTTT.

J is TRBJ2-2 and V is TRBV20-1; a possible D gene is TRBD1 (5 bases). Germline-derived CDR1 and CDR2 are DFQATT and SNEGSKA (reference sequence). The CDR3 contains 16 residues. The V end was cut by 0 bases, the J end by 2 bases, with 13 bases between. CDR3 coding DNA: TGCAGTGCTAGAGATCAGGGCAGACCAAACACCGGGGAGCTGTTTTTT. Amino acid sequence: CSARDQGRPNTGELFF.

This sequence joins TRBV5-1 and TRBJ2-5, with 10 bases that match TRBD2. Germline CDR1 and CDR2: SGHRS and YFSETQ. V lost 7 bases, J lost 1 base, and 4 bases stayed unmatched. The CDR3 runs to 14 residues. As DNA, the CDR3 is TGCGCCAGCGGACTAGCGGTACCCCAAGAGACCCAGTACTTC. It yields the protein CASGLAVPQETQYF.

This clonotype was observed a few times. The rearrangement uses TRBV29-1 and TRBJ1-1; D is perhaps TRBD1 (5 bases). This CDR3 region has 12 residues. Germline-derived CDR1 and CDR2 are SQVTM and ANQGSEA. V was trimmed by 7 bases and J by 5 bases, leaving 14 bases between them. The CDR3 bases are TGCAGCGGAGCAGGGAGGGGAACTGAAGCTTTCTTT. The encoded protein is CSGAGRGTEAFF.